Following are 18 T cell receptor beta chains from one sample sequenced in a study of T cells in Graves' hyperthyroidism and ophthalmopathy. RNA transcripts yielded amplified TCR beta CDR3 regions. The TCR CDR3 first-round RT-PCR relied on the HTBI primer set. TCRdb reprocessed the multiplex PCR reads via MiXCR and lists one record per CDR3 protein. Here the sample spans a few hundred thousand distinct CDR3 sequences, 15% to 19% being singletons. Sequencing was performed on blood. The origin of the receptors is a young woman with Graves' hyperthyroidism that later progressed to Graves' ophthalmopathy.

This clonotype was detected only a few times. Here the CDR3 reads CASSYSYREAMDNSPLHF. CDR3 sequence (DNA): TGTGCCAGCAGTTACTCCTACAGGGAGGCGATGGATAATTCACCCCTCCACTTT. This chain connects TRBV6-7 to TRBJ1-6; weak D call: TRBD1 (6 bases). TRBV6-7 is known as an ORF, though its function is uncertain. The CDR3 loop spans 18 amino acids. V was clipped by 0 bases and J by 5 bases, with 17 bases between them.

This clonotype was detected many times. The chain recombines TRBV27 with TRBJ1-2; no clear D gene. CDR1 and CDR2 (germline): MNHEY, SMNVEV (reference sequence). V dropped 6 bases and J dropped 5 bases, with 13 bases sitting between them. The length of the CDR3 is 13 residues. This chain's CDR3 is CASSPRSGYGYTF. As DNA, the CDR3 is TGTGCCAGCAGCCCCAGGAGTGGGTATGGCTACACCTTC.

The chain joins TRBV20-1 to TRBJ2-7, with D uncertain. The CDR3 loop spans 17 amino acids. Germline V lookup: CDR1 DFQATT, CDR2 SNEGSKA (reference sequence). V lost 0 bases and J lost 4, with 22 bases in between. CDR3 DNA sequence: TGCAGTGCTAGAGATCTATACGCCGCAGGCATTCCTTACGAGCAGTACTTC. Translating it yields CSARDLYAAGIPYEQYF.

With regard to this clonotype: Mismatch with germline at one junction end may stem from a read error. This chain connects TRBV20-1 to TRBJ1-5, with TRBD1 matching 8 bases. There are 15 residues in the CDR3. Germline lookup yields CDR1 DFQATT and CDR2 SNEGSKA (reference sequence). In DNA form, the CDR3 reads TGCAGTGCTACTGTACCCGGGACAGGCAATCAGCCCCGGCATTTT. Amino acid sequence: CSATVPGTGNQPRHF.

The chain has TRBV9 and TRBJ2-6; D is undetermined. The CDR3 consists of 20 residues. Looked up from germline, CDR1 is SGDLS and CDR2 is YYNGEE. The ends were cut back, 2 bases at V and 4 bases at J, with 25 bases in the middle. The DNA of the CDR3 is TGTGCCAGCAGCGTCAATCCCAAGCCGCAGAGCCCTATCGGGGCCAACGTCCTGACTTTC. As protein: CASSVNPKPQSPIGANVLTF. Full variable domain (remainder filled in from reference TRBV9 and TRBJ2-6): DSGVTQTPKHLITATGQRVTLRCSPRSGDLSVYWYQQSLDQGLQFLIQYYNGEERAKGNILERFSAQQFPDLHSELNLSSLELGDSALYFCASSVNPKPQSPIGANVLTFGAGSRLTVL.

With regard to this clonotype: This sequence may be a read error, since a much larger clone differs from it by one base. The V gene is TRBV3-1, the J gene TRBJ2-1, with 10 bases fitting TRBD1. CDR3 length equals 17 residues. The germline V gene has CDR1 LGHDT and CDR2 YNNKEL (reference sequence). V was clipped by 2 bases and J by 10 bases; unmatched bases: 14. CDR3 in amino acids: CASSQPGQGVRFYEQFF. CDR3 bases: TGTGCCAGCAGCCAACCTGGACAGGGGGTAAGATTCTACGAGCAGTTCTTC.

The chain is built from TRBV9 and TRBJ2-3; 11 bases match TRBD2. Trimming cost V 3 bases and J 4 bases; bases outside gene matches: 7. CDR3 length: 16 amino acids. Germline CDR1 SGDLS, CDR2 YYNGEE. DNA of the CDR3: TGTGCCAGCAGCGCCCTTAGCGGGAGGGCGGCAGATACGCAGTATTTT. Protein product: CASSALSGRAADTQYF. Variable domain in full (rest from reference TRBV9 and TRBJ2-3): DSGVTQTPKHLITATGQRVTLRCSPRSGDLSVYWYQQSLDQGLQFLIQYYNGEERAKGNILERFSAQQFPDLHSELNLSSLELGDSALYFCASSALSGRAADTQYFGPGTRLTVL.

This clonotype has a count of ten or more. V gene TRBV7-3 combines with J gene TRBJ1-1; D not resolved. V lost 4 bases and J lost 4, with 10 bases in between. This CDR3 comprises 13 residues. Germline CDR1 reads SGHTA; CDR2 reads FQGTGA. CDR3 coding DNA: TGTGCCAGCAGCTATGGGAAGGGCACTGAAGCTTTCTTT. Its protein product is CASSYGKGTEAFF.

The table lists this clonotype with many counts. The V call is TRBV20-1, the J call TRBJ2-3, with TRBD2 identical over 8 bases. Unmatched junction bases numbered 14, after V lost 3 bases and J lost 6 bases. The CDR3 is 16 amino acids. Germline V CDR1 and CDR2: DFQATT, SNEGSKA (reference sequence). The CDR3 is CSASGAAGGPADTQYF. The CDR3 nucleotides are TGCAGTGCTAGCGGTGCCGCGGGAGGCCCGGCCGATACGCAGTATTTT.

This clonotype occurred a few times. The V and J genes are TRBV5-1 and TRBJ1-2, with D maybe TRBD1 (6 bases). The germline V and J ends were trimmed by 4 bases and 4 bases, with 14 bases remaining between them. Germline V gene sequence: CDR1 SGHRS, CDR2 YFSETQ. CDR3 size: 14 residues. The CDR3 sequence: CASSDAQGTYGYTF. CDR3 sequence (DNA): TGCGCCAGCAGCGACGCACAGGGAACCTATGGCTACACCTTC.

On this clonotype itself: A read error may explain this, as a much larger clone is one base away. The CDR3 coding sequence is TGTGCCAGCGGCGATACCGCCTACGAGCAGTACTTC. This encodes CASGDTAYEQYF. The chain recombines TRBV3-1 with TRBJ2-7; D is undetermined. This CDR3 is 12 amino acids long. With 8 bases removed from V and 2 bases from J, the gap between germline ends came to 10 bases. The germline V gene encodes CDR1 LGHDT and CDR2 YNNKEL (reference sequence).

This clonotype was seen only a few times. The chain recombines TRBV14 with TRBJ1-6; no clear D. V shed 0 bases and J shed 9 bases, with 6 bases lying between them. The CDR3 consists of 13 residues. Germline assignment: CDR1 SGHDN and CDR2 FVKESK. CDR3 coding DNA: TGTGCCAGCAGCCAAGACTACGGTTCACCCCTCCACTTT. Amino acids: CASSQDYGSPLHF.

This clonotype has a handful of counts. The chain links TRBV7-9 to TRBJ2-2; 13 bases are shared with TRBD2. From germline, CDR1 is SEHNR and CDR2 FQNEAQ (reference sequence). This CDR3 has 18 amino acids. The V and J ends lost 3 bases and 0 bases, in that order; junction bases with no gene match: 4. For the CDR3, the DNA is TGTGCCAGCAGCTTGCGACTAGCGGGAGGCGCGAACACCGGGGAGCTGTTTTTT. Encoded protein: CASSLRLAGGANTGELFF.

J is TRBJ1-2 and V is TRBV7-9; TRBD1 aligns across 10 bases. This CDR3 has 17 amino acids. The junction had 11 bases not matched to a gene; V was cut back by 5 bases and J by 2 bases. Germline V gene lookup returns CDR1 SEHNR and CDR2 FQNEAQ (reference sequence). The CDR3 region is CASSTRQGALLNYGYTF. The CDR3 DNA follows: TGTGCCAGCAGCACCCGACAGGGGGCCTTATTAAACTATGGCTACACCTTC.

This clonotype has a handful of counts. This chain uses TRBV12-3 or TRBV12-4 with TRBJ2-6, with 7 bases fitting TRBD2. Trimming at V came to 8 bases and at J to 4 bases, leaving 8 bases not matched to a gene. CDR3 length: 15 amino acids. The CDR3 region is CASGGGSFGANVLTF. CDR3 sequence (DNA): TGTGCCAGCGGGGGAGGGAGTTTCGGGGCCAACGTCCTGACTTTC.

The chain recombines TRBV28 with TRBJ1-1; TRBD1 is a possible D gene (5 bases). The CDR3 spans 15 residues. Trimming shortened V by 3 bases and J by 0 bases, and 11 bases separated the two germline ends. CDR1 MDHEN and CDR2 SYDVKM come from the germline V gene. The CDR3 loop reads CASSLYRLMNTEAFF. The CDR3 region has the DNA TGTGCCAGCAGTTTGTACAGGCTAATGAACACTGAAGCTTTCTTT.

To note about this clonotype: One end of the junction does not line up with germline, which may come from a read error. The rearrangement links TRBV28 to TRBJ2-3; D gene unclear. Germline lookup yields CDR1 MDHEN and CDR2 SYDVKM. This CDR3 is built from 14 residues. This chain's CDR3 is CASSPGRSTNTQYF. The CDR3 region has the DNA TGTGCCAGCAGTCCGGGCCGCTCCACAAATACGCAGTATTTT.

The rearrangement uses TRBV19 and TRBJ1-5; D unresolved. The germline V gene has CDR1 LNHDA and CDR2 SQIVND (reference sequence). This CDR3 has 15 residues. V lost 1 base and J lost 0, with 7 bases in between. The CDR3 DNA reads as TGTGCCAGTAGTATAGTGGGAGTTAGCAATCAGCCCCAGCATTTT. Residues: CASSIVGVSNQPQHF.